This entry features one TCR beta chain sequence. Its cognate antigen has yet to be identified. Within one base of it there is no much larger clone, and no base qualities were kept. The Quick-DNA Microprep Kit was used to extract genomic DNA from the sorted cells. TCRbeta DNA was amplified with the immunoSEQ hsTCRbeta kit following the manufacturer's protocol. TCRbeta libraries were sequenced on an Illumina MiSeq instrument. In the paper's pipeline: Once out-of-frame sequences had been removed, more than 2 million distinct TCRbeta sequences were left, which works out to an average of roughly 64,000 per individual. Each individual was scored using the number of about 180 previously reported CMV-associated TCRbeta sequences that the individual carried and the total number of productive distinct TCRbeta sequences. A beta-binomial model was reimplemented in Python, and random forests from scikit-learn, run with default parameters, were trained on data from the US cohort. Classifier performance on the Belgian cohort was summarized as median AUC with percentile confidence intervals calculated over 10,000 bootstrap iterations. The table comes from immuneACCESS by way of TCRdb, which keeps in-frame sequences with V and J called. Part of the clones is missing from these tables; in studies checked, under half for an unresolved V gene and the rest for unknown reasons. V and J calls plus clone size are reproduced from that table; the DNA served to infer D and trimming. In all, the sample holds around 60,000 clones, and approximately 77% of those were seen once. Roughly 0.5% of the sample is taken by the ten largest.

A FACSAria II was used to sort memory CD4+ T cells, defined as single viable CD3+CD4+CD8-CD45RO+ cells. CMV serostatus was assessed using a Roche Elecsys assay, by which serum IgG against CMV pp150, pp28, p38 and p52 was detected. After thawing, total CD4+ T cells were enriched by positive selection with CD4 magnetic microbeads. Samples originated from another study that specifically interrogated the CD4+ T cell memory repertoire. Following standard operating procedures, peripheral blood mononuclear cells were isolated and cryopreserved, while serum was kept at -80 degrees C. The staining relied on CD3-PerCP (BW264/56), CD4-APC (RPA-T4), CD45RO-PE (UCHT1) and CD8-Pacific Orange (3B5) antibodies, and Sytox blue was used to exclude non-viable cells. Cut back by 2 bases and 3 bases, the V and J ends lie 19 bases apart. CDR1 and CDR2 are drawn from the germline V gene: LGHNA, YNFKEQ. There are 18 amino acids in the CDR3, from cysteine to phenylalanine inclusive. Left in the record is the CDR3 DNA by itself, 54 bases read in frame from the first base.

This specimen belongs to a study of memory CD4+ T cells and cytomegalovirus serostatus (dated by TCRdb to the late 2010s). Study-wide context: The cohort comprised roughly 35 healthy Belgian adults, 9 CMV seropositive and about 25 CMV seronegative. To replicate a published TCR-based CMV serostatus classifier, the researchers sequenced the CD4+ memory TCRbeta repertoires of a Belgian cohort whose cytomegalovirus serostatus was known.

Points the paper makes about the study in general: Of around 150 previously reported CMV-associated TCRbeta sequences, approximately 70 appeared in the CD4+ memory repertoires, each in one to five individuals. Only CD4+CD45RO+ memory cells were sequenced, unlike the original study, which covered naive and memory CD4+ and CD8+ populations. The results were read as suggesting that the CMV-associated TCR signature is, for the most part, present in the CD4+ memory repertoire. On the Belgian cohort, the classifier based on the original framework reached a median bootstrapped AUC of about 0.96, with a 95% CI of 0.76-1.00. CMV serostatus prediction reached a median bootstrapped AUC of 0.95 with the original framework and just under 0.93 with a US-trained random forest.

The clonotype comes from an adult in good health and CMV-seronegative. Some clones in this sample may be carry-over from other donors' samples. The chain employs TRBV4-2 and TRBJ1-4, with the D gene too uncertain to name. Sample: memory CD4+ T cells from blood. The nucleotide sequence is TGTGCCAGCAGCCAAACTGGTACCCGACTTTTGGCTAATGAAAAACTGTTTTTT. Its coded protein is CASSQTGTRLLANEKLFF.